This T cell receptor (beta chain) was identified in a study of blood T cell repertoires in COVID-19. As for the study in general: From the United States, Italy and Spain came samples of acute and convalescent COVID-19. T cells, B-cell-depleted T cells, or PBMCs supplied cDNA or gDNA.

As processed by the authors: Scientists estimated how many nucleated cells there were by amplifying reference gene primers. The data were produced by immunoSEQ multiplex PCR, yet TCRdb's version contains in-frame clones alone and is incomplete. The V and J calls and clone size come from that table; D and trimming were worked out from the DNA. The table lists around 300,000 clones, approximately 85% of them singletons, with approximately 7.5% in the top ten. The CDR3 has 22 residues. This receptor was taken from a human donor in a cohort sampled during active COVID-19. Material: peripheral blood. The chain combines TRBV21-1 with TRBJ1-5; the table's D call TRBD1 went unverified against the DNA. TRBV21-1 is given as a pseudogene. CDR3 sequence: CASSKRPPTGTGGDPLNQPQHF. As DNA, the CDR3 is TGTGCCAGCAGCAAAAGACCACCGACCGGGACAGGGGGTGATCCTCTTAATCAGCCCCAGCATTTT.